Listed below are T cell receptor beta chains from one sample, sequenced in a study of PD-L1 blockade in urothelial cancer. The protocol was immunoSEQ multiplex PCR, while the TCRdb copy is restricted to in-frame clones and leaves out a portion. This sample has tens of thousands of clones; around nine tenths occur once, and the top ten carry under 15%. This material consisted of PBMCs, taken around atezolizumab (anti-PD-L1) treatment. These receptors all stem from a woman between 55 and 75 years old with urothelial cancer. Both conserved end residues are part of each CDR3. Fields, in order: D gene, J gene, clone size, V gene, CDR3 DNA, CDR3 protein. D genes are given only for firm matches. Where a row states a size, it is once, few, many or the class of an expanded clone; other rows omit it.

D: -; J: TRBJ1-4; size: -; V: TRBV18; DNA: TGTGCCAGCTCACCAAACAGGGATCGCGGTGAAAAACTGTTTTTT; CDR3: CASSPNRDRGEKLFF
D: TRBD2; J: TRBJ2-1; size: -; V: TRBV7-9; DNA: TGTGCCAGCAGCTTAGACGATTGGTTCCAGCGGGAGGAACGTGAGCAGTTCTTC; CDR3: CASSLDDWFQREEREQFF
D: TRBD2; J: TRBJ2-1; size: few; V: TRBV7-9; DNA: TGTGCCAGCAGCACGAGACTAGCGGGGAGCTCCTACAATGAGCAGTTCTTC; CDR3: CASSTRLAGSSYNEQFF
D: -; J: TRBJ2-1; size: -; V: TRBV2; DNA: TGTGCCAGCAGCTCGGCGCTAGCTTTCAATGAGCAGTTCTTC; CDR3: CASSSALAFNEQFF
D: TRBD1; J: TRBJ2-5; size: -; V: TRBV10-3; DNA: TGTGCCATCAGTGAGTCGACAGGGGGCCGGGGGACCCAGTACTTC; CDR3: CAISESTGGRGTQYF
D: TRBD2; J: TRBJ2-1; size: -; V: TRBV28; DNA: TGTGCCAGCAGTTTCTCTTTATGGGAGGGTGGGGATGAGCAGTTCTTC; CDR3: CASSFSLWEGGDEQFF
D: TRBD2; J: TRBJ2-3; size: -; V: TRBV5-1; DNA: TGCGCCAGCAGCTTGGAAGATAGCGGGGAAGATACGCAGTATTTT; CDR3: CASSLEDSGEDTQYF
D: TRBD1; J: TRBJ1-4; size: once; V: TRBV6-6; DNA: TGTGCCAGCAGTTATTCGACAGGGGGTGAAAAACTGTTTTTT; CDR3: CASSYSTGGEKLFF
D: -; J: TRBJ1-1; size: -; V: TRBV19; DNA: TGTGCCAGTACCCTAGGAGTCCAAGGAGCTTTCTTT; CDR3: CASTLGVQGAFF
D: -; J: TRBJ2-5; size: -; V: TRBV2; DNA: TGTGCCAGCAGTGCCCCCCCAGGGTACCAAGAGACCCAGTACTTC; CDR3: CASSAPPGYQETQYF
D: TRBD2; J: TRBJ2-7; size: -; V: TRBV6-1; DNA: TGTGCCAGCATGCGGGAGGCCCACTACGAGCAGTACTTC; CDR3: CASMREAHYEQYF
D: TRBD2; J: TRBJ2-7; size: once; V: TRBV4-3; DNA: TGCGCCAGCAGCACAAGTCTAGCGGGGGCCTACGAGCAGTACTTC; CDR3: CASSTSLAGAYEQYF
D: TRBD2; J: TRBJ2-3; size: -; V: TRBV9; DNA: TGTGCCAGCAGCGTTGGCTTGGGGGGGAGAACAGATACGCAGTATTTT; CDR3: CASSVGLGGRTDTQYF
D: TRBD1; J: TRBJ2-1; size: -; V: TRBV5-6; DNA: TGTGCCAGCAGCGGGTTGACAGGGGGGAGCTCCTACAATGAGCAGTTCTTC; CDR3: CASSGLTGGSSYNEQFF
D: TRBD1; J: TRBJ2-3; size: -; V: TRBV14; DNA: TGTGCCAGCAGCCAAGAATTCCGGTTACAGGGGGCGCAGACAGATACGCAGTATTTT; CDR3: CASSQEFRLQGAQTDTQYF
D: -; J: TRBJ1-4; size: once; V: TRBV5-8; DNA: TGTGCCAGCAGCTTTACCTCCCAGGGGCGTGATAATGAAAAACTGTTTTTT; CDR3: CASSFTSQGRDNEKLFF
D: -; J: TRBJ2-7; size: -; V: TRBV5-1; DNA: TGCGCCAGCAGCTTGGCCCAAAGGACTTCGGAGCAGTACTTC; CDR3: CASSLAQRTSEQYF
D: TRBD1; J: TRBJ1-2; size: few; V: TRBV28; DNA: TGTGCCAGCAGTGTCCCGGGACAGGGTACCGGCTACACCTTC; CDR3: CASSVPGQGTGYTF
D: -; J: TRBJ1-5; size: -; V: TRBV5-5; DNA: TGTGCCAGCAGCTTGGATGGGAGAGCAAGCACTCAGCCCCAGCATTTT; CDR3: CASSLDGRASTQPQHF
D: -; J: TRBJ1-5; size: -; V: TRBV27; DNA: TGTGCCAGCAGTCCCCTGGGGCATCCAAGGGATCAGCCCCAGCATTTT; CDR3: CASSPLGHPRDQPQHF
D: TRBD2; J: TRBJ2-7; size: few; V: TRBV2; DNA: TGTGCCAGCAGGGAGCGGGAGGTCCAACCCGCGCAGTACTTC; CDR3: CASREREVQPAQYF
D: -; J: TRBJ2-6; size: -; V: TRBV15; DNA: TGTGCCACCAGCAGAGCTCGTCCGGGAAGCTCTGGGGCCAACGTCCTGACTTTC; CDR3: CATSRARPGSSGANVLTF
D: TRBD2; J: TRBJ2-1; size: -; V: TRBV28; DNA: TGTGCCAGCTCCGATAGCGGGAGGGCCTACAATGAGCAGTTCTTC; CDR3: CASSDSGRAYNEQFF
D: -; J: TRBJ1-2; size: -; V: TRBV7-9; DNA: TGTGCCAGCAGCCCGTTGACTACTCCGGGCTACACCTTC; CDR3: CASSPLTTPGYTF
D: TRBD2; J: TRBJ2-1; size: -; V: TRBV7-8; DNA: TGTGCCAGCAGCTTCGATCGCGGGGGGTACAATGAGCAGTTCTTC; CDR3: CASSFDRGGYNEQFF
D: -; J: TRBJ2-7; size: -; V: TRBV19; DNA: TGTGCCAGTAGACCACGGGATAGCTCCTACGAGCAGTACTTC; CDR3: CASRPRDSSYEQYF
D: -; J: TRBJ2-5; size: -; V: TRBV4-1; DNA: TGCGCCAGCAGCCAAGCGGGGAATCTCCAAGAGACCCAGTACTTC; CDR3: CASSQAGNLQETQYF
D: TRBD2; J: TRBJ2-1; size: -; V: TRBV7-2; DNA: TGTGCCAGCAGCTTAGTCGGGACTAGGGGCAATGAGCAGTTCTTC; CDR3: CASSLVGTRGNEQFF
D: TRBD1; J: TRBJ1-5; size: few; V: TRBV20-1; DNA: TGCAGCCGCGCGTCGGGGACAGCCCAGCATTTT; CDR3: CSRASGTAQHF
D: TRBD1; J: TRBJ2-7; size: medium-sized; V: TRBV18; DNA: TGTGCCAGCTCACCGGGACAGGTTCCCCTCTACGAGCAGTACTTC; CDR3: CASSPGQVPLYEQYF
D: TRBD1; J: TRBJ1-1; size: few; V: TRBV5-8; DNA: TGTGCCAGCAGCTTGGGCTTGGGACAGCAGAACACTGAAGCTTTCTTT; CDR3: CASSLGLGQQNTEAFF
D: -; J: TRBJ1-1; size: -; V: TRBV7-2; DNA: TGTGCCAGCAGCTCTCGGAGTCCTGAAGCTTTCTTT; CDR3: CASSSRSPEAFF
D: -; J: TRBJ2-5; size: -; V: TRBV28; DNA: TGTGCCAGCAGGAAGGGGTACAGGGATACCCAAGAGACCCAGTACTTC; CDR3: CASRKGYRDTQETQYF
D: TRBD2; J: TRBJ2-1; size: -; V: TRBV27; DNA: TGTGCCAGCAGTTTATCTAGCGGGAGGCGGAATGAGCAGTTCTTC; CDR3: CASSLSSGRRNEQFF
D: TRBD2; J: TRBJ2-1; size: -; V: TRBV7-9; DNA: TGTGCCAGCAGCTTGGTCAGCGGGGGGTACAATGAGCAGTTCTTC; CDR3: CASSLVSGGYNEQFF
D: TRBD1; J: TRBJ1-4; size: -; V: TRBV7-9; DNA: TGTGCCAGCAGTTTCCGGGACAGGGGAGCAGCTAATGAAAAACTGTTTTTT; CDR3: CASSFRDRGAANEKLFF
D: TRBD1; J: TRBJ2-1; size: -; V: TRBV5-1; DNA: TGCGCCAGCGCCTTACAGGGGTGGAATGAGCAGTTCTTC; CDR3: CASALQGWNEQFF
D: TRBD1; J: TRBJ1-3; size: -; V: TRBV5-1; DNA: TGCGCCAGCAGCGCGGGACAGAGCTCTGGAAACACCATATATTTT; CDR3: CASSAGQSSGNTIYF
D: -; J: TRBJ2-7; size: -; V: TRBV7-9; DNA: TGTGCCAGCAGCTTAGTTCCCGCGGGCGAGCAGTACTTC; CDR3: CASSLVPAGEQYF
D: TRBD1; J: TRBJ2-7; size: once; V: TRBV7-9; DNA: TGTGCCAGCAGCTCCCAGGGGGCGGATTACGAGCAGTACTTC; CDR3: CASSSQGADYEQYF
D: TRBD2; J: TRBJ2-7; size: -; V: TRBV7-2; DNA: TGTGCCAGCAGCCGGACTAGTGGTTACGAGCAGTACTTC; CDR3: CASSRTSGYEQYF
D: -; J: TRBJ1-2; size: -; V: TRBV19; DNA: TGTGCCAGTACCTCCCCAGGGACTAACTATGGCTACACCTTC; CDR3: CASTSPGTNYGYTF
D: TRBD2; J: TRBJ2-3; size: -; V: TRBV19; DNA: TGTGCCAGTAGTATCAGCGGGACCGGAGATACGCAGTATTTT; CDR3: CASSISGTGDTQYF
D: TRBD2; J: TRBJ2-1; size: -; V: TRBV18; DNA: TGTGCCAGCCACGGACTAGCGGTTTACAATGAGCAGTTCTTC; CDR3: CASHGLAVYNEQFF
D: -; J: TRBJ1-1; size: -; V: TRBV10-3; DNA: TGTGCCATCAGCTGGCAGGAGGGTCTAGGATCGGACACTGAAGCTTTCTTT; CDR3: CAISWQEGLGSDTEAFF
D: TRBD2; J: TRBJ2-7; size: -; V: TRBV10-3; DNA: TGTGCCATCAGTGAGATACCGGGACTAGCGGGGGAGCAGTACTTC; CDR3: CAISEIPGLAGEQYF
D: TRBD1; J: TRBJ1-1; size: -; V: TRBV19; DNA: TGTGCCAGTAGTATGGACAGGGGAGGATGGTTCACTGAAGCTTTCTTT; CDR3: CASSMDRGGWFTEAFF
D: TRBD1; J: TRBJ1-2; size: -; V: TRBV12-5; DNA: TGTGCTAGTGGCTCAGGACAGGTCTTATATGGCTACACCTTC; CDR3: CASGSGQVLYGYTF
D: -; J: TRBJ1-1; size: -; V: TRBV11-2; DNA: TGTGCCAGCAGCTCCAATTACCGGGACACTTACACTGAAGCTTTCTTT; CDR3: CASSSNYRDTYTEAFF
D: -; J: TRBJ2-1; size: -; V: TRBV5-4; DNA: TGTGCCAGCAGCTCGACAGAAGCCTACAATGAGCAGTTCTTC; CDR3: CASSSTEAYNEQFF
D: -; J: TRBJ1-6; size: once; V: TRBV7-3; DNA: TGTGCCAGCAGCTTAACGCCGGAGAATTCACCCCTCCACTTT; CDR3: CASSLTPENSPLHF
D: TRBD1; J: TRBJ2-3; size: -; V: TRBV6-5; DNA: TGTGCCAGCAGTACCCGACAGGGAAGGACAGATACGCAGTATTTT; CDR3: CASSTRQGRTDTQYF
D: -; J: TRBJ2-2; size: -; V: TRBV7-7; DNA: TGTGCCAGCAGCTTAGCCCGAGGGTCCGGGGAGCTGTTTTTT; CDR3: CASSLARGSGELFF
D: TRBD1; J: TRBJ1-2; size: -; V: TRBV29-1; DNA: TGCAGCGCGGGGGCACACCGGGACAGTAACTATGGCTACACCTTC; CDR3: CSAGAHRDSNYGYTF
D: TRBD2; J: TRBJ2-2; size: -; V: TRBV5-4; DNA: TGTGCCAGCAGAAACGGACTAGCTGGGTCTCTTGGCGGGGAGCTGTTTTTT; CDR3: CASRNGLAGSLGGELFF
D: TRBD1; J: TRBJ2-5; size: -; V: TRBV11-2; DNA: TGTGCCAGCAGCTTAGATATTGTCCAGCAGGGGGCATGGGAGACCCAGTACTTC; CDR3: CASSLDIVQQGAWETQYF
D: -; J: TRBJ2-1; size: -; V: TRBV14; DNA: TGTGCCAGCAGCCCCTCCTATCCGTTTACGGGCTACAATGAGCAGTTCTTC; CDR3: CASSPSYPFTGYNEQFF
D: TRBD1; J: TRBJ1-5; size: -; V: TRBV7-9; DNA: TGTGCCAGCAGCTCTAGGACAGGGGGACATCAGCCCCAGCATTTT; CDR3: CASSSRTGGHQPQHF
D: -; J: TRBJ2-2; size: -; V: TRBV19; DNA: TGTGCCAGTACCTCAACGGCGGGCGGCGGGGAGCTGTTTTTT; CDR3: CASTSTAGGGELFF
D: TRBD1; J: TRBJ2-7; size: once; V: TRBV5-1; DNA: TGCGCCAGCAGCCTGACAGGGGGCACCACCTACGAGCAGTACTTC; CDR3: CASSLTGGTTYEQYF